The 21 T cell receptor beta chains reported below all come from one sample, sequenced in a study of identical twins. Using its own MiXCR run on the 5' RACE reads, TCRdb lists one record per CDR3 protein. The repertoire consists of 240,000 or so distinct CDR3 sequences, with about 7.3% occurring once and the leading ten covering 3.5% to 4%. This same sample was also taken into another study, of yellow fever vaccine responses in identical twins.

Material for sequencing was memory (CD45RO+) T cells sorted from blood. These receptors were taken from a woman aged 18 to 35 in good health.

This clonotype was seen a handful of times. The chain recombines TRBV20-1 with TRBJ2-1; D is perhaps TRBD2 (7 bases). V lost 3 bases and J 10 bases, leaving 28 bases between the germline ends. Germline CDR1 reads DFQATT; CDR2 reads SNEGSKA (reference sequence). The CDR3 contains 17 residues. DNA for the CDR3: TGCAGTGCTAGGGGTTACACGGGGGGCGGGATCCTCCGGGAGCAGTTCTTC. It specifies CSARGYTGGGILREQFF.

The V and J genes are TRBV13 and TRBJ2-6; no clear D gene. V was clipped by 2 bases and J by 0 bases, with 8 bases between them. The CDR3 has 16 amino acids. The germline V gene has CDR1 PRHDT and CDR2 FYEKMQ (reference sequence). The CDR3 DNA sequence: TGTGCCAGCAGCTTACGGGTGACCTCTGGGGCCAACGTCCTGACTTTC. Translating gives CASSLRVTSGANVLTF.

This chain links TRBV12-3 or TRBV12-4 with TRBJ2-7; no clear D. The CDR3 sequence is 11 residues long. Between the trimmed V and J ends, which lost 3 bases and 6 bases, there was a span of 6 bases. The CDR3: CASSFMVEQYF. The CDR3 coding sequence is TGTGCCAGCAGTTTTATGGTCGAGCAGTACTTC.

This clonotype was counted ten times or more. The chain couples TRBV10-3 to TRBJ1-2; 9 bases fit TRBD1. V lost 6 bases to trimming and J lost 2 bases; unmatched junction nucleotides: 7. In germline, CDR1 is ENHRY, CDR2 SYGVKD. The CDR3 sequence is 15 residues long. The CDR3 sequence is CAIRGQGFPNYGYTF. CDR3 nucleotides: TGTGCCATCAGGGGACAGGGATTCCCCAACTATGGCTACACCTTC.

CDR3 protein: CASSPTGQGGVEQYV. The CDR3 DNA sequence: TGCGCCAGCAGCCCCACGGGACAGGGAGGCGTCGAGCAGTACGTC. V is TRBV5-1 and J is TRBJ2-7, with 9 bases matching TRBD1. The CDR3 has 15 amino acids. Germline V lookup: CDR1 SGHRS, CDR2 YFSETQ. V lost 4 bases and J lost 6; bases outside the gene matches: 11.

This clonotype was recorded at least ten times. The chain recombines TRBV3-1 with TRBJ1-1; the match to TRBD1 covers 9 bases. This CDR3 region has 17 residues. The V and J ends lost 4 bases and 5 bases, in that order; junction bases with no gene match: 14. The germline CDR1 and CDR2 sequences are LGHDT and YNNKEL (reference sequence). CDR3 region: CASSRYRGLADWTEAFF. The DNA for the CDR3 is TGTGCCAGCAGCCGTTACAGGGGGCTGGCGGATTGGACTGAAGCTTTCTTT.

The chain recombines TRBV5-1 with TRBJ2-2, with D tentatively TRBD1 or TRBD2 (5 bases each). Germline CDR1 is SGHRS and CDR2 is YFSETQ. V was shortened by 6 bases and J by 4 bases, with 19 bases between the two germline ends. The CDR3 loop spans 16 amino acids. Here the CDR3 reads CASTQLGVEGTGELFF. In nucleotides, the CDR3 is TGCGCCAGCACGCAACTAGGGGTCGAGGGCACCGGGGAGCTGTTTTTT.

A few counts support this clonotype. V usage is TRBV7-8 and J usage is TRBJ1-2, with D unresolved. This CDR3 contains 14 residues. Germline lookup yields CDR1 SGHVS and CDR2 FQNEAQ. With 1 base removed from V and 4 bases from J, the gap between germline ends came to 10 bases. The CDR3 sequence is CASSLEQRIYGYTF. The CDR3 nucleotides read TGTGCCAGCAGCTTAGAGCAGAGGATCTATGGCTACACCTTC.

This clonotype was seen ten or more times. This chain connects TRBV10-3 to TRBJ2-7; 9 positions match TRBD1. Trimming took 2 bases from V and 1 from J; bases not matched to a gene: 0. CDR1 and CDR2 (germline): ENHRY, SYGVKD. This CDR3 region has 14 residues. The CDR3 here is CAISEDRGSYEQYF. Written as DNA, the CDR3 is TGTGCCATCAGTGAGGACAGGGGGTCCTACGAGCAGTACTTC.

This clonotype was seen a handful of times. The chain combines TRBV7-9 with TRBJ1-1, with a possible D match to TRBD1 (5 bases). V gave up 5 bases and J gave up 6 bases, with 13 bases separating them. This CDR3 is built from 13 residues. Looked up from germline, CDR1 is SEHNR and CDR2 is FQNEAQ (reference sequence). The CDR3 DNA is TGTGCCAGCAGCGTTAGGGGATGGGCTGAAGCTTTCTTT. This codes for CASSVRGWAEAFF.

The sample holds a few counts of this clonotype. The gene calls are TRBV9 and TRBJ2-3; D is perhaps TRBD1 or TRBD2 (5 bases each). The CDR3 is 17 amino acids. V was clipped by 4 bases and J by 0 bases, with 18 bases between them. Germline V lookup: CDR1 SGDLS, CDR2 YYNGEE. CDR3 sequence (DNA): TGTGCCAGCAGCCCTCTGGGGGAAACCCTTAGCACAGATACGCAGTATTTT. This sequence encodes CASSPLGETLSTDTQYF.

DNA of the CDR3: TGTGCCAGCAGCCCCCAGACAGGGTGGGAGACCCAGTACTTC. This translates into CASSPQTGWETQYF. V usage is TRBV3-1 and J usage is TRBJ2-5; 7 bases map to TRBD1. This CDR3 comprises 14 residues. V was pared by 4 bases and J by 5 bases, with 7 bases of the junction left unmatched. Germline values: CDR1 LGHDT, CDR2 YNNKEL (reference sequence).

V gene TRBV3-1 combines with J gene TRBJ2-5, with no clear D. From germline, CDR1 is LGHDT and CDR2 YNNKEL (reference sequence). The CDR3 extends over 11 amino acids. Trimming stripped 4 bases from V and 6 bases from J, with 6 bases between. The chain's CDR3 is CASSRSQTQYF. The CDR3, as DNA: TGTGCCAGCAGCCGGTCCCAGACCCAGTACTTC.

The chain is built from TRBV4-1 and TRBJ2-1; 9 bases line up with TRBD1. The junction had 6 bases not matched to a gene; V was cut back by 3 bases and J by 6 bases. CDR3 size: 15 residues. Germline values: CDR1 MGHRA, CDR2 YSYEKL. CDR3 loop: CASSQPGQGSNEQFF. Here the CDR3 DNA reads TGCGCCAGCAGCCAGCCGGGACAGGGCTCCAATGAGCAGTTCTTC.

This clonotype was seen more than once but under ten times. V and J are TRBV25-1 and TRBJ2-1; weak D call: TRBD2 (6 bases). This CDR3 region has 16 residues. V lost 2 bases and J 1 base, leaving 12 bases between the germline ends. Germline lookup yields CDR1 MGHDK and CDR2 SYGVNS. CDR3 in amino acids: CASSEERSGSYNEQFF. The CDR3 region has the DNA TGTGCCAGCAGTGAAGAAAGGAGCGGGTCCTACAATGAGCAGTTCTTC.

This clonotype was counted only a few times. The chain is built from TRBV20-1 and TRBJ2-7; 7 nucleotides match TRBD1. Germline trimming cut 2 bases from V and 0 bases from J; bases unmatched to any gene: 4. The CDR3 length is 14 residues. Germline assignment: CDR1 DFQATT and CDR2 SNEGSKA (reference sequence). Written as DNA, the CDR3 is TGCAGTGCTAGAAAGGACAGGAGCTCCTACGAGCAGTACTTC. Its translation is CSARKDRSSYEQYF.

This clonotype was seen at least ten times. The J gene is TRBJ2-3, the V gene TRBV5-8; D possibly corresponds to TRBD2 (6 bases). V was clipped by 3 bases and J by 0 bases, with 11 bases between them. The CDR3 totals 15 residues. In germline, CDR1 is SGHTS, CDR2 YDEGEE. The CDR3 region has the DNA TGTGCCAGCAGCTCCGGGACTTATAGCACAGATACGCAGTATTTT. This sequence encodes CASSSGTYSTDTQYF.

This chain links TRBV12-5 with TRBJ2-7, with unresolved D. The V end was cut by 7 bases, the J end by 0 bases, with 4 bases between. In germline, CDR1 is LGHNT, CDR2 FRNRAP. CDR3 length: 11 residues. This chain's CDR3 is CASAHSYEQYF. The CDR3 nucleotides are TGTGCTAGTGCCCACTCCTACGAGCAGTACTTC. The full variable domain, rest sourced from reference TRBV12-5 and TRBJ2-7, is DARVTQTPRHKVTEMGQEVTMRCQPILGHNTVFWYRQTMMQGLELLAYFRNRAPLDDSGMPKDRFSAEMPDATLATLKIQPSEPRDSAVYFCASAHSYEQYFGPGTRLTVT.

This clonotype was observed many times. V gene TRBV18 combines with J gene TRBJ2-5, with D possibly matching TRBD1 (5 bases). CDR1 KGHSH and CDR2 LQKENI come from the germline V gene. V was pared by 1 base and J by 2 bases, with 5 bases between. The CDR3 is 13 residues long. As DNA, the CDR3 is TGTGCCAGCTCACCACAGGGGCAAGAGACCCAGTACTTC. The encoded protein is CASSPQGQETQYF.

V usage is TRBV10-3 and J usage is TRBJ2-3; D possibly corresponds to TRBD2 (6 bases). In germline, CDR1 is ENHRY, CDR2 SYGVKD. The germline V and J ends were trimmed by 10 bases and 0 bases, with 8 bases remaining between them. The CDR3 sequence is 12 residues long. The CDR3 DNA sequence: TGTGCCACGGGGGATAGCACAGATACGCAGTATTTT. It translates to CATGDSTDTQYF.

This clonotype has a count of ten or more. The chain joins TRBV6-1 to TRBJ2-7; no clear D. Trimming left V 6 bases short and J 2 bases short, with 8 bases between. This CDR3 comprises 12 residues. Germline V gives CDR1 MNHNS, CDR2 SASEGT. The CDR3 DNA follows: TGTGCCAGCAGCCGATCCCCCTACGAGCAGTACGTC. This encodes CASSRSPYEQYV.